This entry lists 15 T cell receptor beta chains sequenced from one sample in a study of CD8+ T cells in alopecia areata. Documented treatment: oral pan-JAK inhibitor, 5-10 mg twice daily. cDNA reverse transcribed from extracted RNA served as the sequencing template. The data were produced by immunoSEQ multiplex PCR, yet TCRdb's version contains in-frame clones alone and is incomplete. The table lists 110,000 or so clones, 55% to 60% of them singletons. The material sequenced was CD4+ T cells sorted from blood, taken at week 24, from a patient treated with tofacitinib. The receptors here all came from a human donor with alopecia areata.

The chain combines TRBV4-1 with TRBJ2-7; possible D gene TRBD2, 6 bases. Per the germline V gene, CDR1 is MGHRA and CDR2 is YSYEKL. V dropped 3 bases and J dropped 0 bases, with 12 bases sitting between them. The CDR3 length is 15 residues. The CDR3 sequence: CASSHGTVASYEQYF. CDR3 bases: TGCGCCAGCAGCCACGGGACTGTGGCCTCCTACGAGCAGTACTTC.

J is TRBJ1-4 and V is TRBV15; no definite D call. This CDR3 spans 12 amino acids. Trimming shortened V by 1 base and J by 8 bases, and 5 bases separated the two germline ends. Per the germline V gene, CDR1 is LNHNV and CDR2 is YYDKDF (reference sequence). The CDR3 coding sequence is TGTGCCACCAGCAGAGGGGAGGAAAAACTGTTTTTT. Its protein is CATSRGEEKLFF.

CDR3 residues: CSVARSGETQYF. The CDR3 DNA follows: TGCAGCGTTGCCAGGTCGGGGGAGACCCAGTACTTC. The chain recombines TRBV29-1 with TRBJ2-5; tentative D call: TRBD2 (5 bases). The V end was cut by 4 bases, the J end by 5 bases, with 11 bases between. CDR1 SQVTM and CDR2 ANQGSEA come from the germline V gene. CDR3 length equals 12 residues.

The count of this clone is one. CDR3 residues: CASSWLAGRETQYF. The CDR3 DNA reads TGTGCCAGCAGTTGGTTAGCGGGGCGGGAGACCCAGTACTTC. The chain employs TRBV6-5 and TRBJ2-5; 8 bases are a match to TRBD2. The length of the CDR3 is 14 residues. Trimming at V came to 4 bases and at J to 5 bases, leaving 6 bases not matched to a gene. CDR1 is MNHEY and CDR2 is SVGAGI in the germline V gene.

The gene calls are TRBV4-3 and TRBJ2-5; D perhaps matches TRBD1 (5 bases). The germline V and J ends were trimmed by 5 bases and 4 bases, with 26 bases remaining between them. Germline CDR1 and CDR2: LGHNA and YSLEER. This CDR3 is 18 amino acids long. CDR3 coding DNA: TGCGCCAGCAGCTCAAGATTCCCGACCCGTGGGGCTGGAGAGACCCAGTACTTC. Translating it yields CASSSRFPTRGAGETQYF.

Notes on this clone: The junction and the germline gene differ at one end; a read error may be behind it. The chain links TRBV7-7 to TRBJ2-1, with D perhaps matching TRBD2 (6 bases). Per the germline V gene, CDR1 is SSHAT and CDR2 is FNYEAQ (reference sequence). The CDR3 covers 15 residues. The DNA for the CDR3 is TGTGCTAGCAGCACCGGGACTGGATCATACAATGAGCAGTTCTTC. This encodes CASSTGTGSYNEQFF.

The table lists this clone with a few counts. The gene calls are TRBV11-1 and TRBJ2-7; 12 bases are shared with TRBD1. The V gene's germline CDR1 is SGHAT and CDR2 FQDESV (reference sequence). Germline trimming cut 7 bases from V and 6 bases from J; bases unmatched to any gene: 16. This CDR3 has 17 residues. The DNA of the CDR3 is TGTGCCAGCACCCCGGGGAAGGGACAGGGGGCTCCGGGCGAGCAGTACTTC. Translated: CASTPGKGQGAPGEQYF.

This clone was seen a handful of times. The V and J genes are TRBV29-1 and TRBJ2-1; no reliable D call. Looked up from germline, CDR1 is SQVTM and CDR2 is ANQGSEA. The CDR3 has 11 amino acids. Trimming stripped 4 bases from V and 6 bases from J, with 7 bases between. CDR3 amino acids: CSVVDPNEQFF. CDR3 bases: TGCAGCGTTGTGGATCCCAATGAGCAGTTCTTC.

The genes are TRBV5-6 and TRBJ2-7, with TRBD1 matching 9 bases. The V segment lost 4 bases and the J segment 5 bases; nucleotides outside the gene matches: 7. The CDR3 is made up of 14 amino acids. CDR1 and CDR2 from the germline V gene are SGHDT and YYEEEE. CDR3 in amino acids: CASSRPRQGDEQYF. The CDR3, as DNA: TGTGCCAGCAGCCGCCCAAGACAGGGGGACGAGCAGTACTTC.

This rearrangement joins TRBV30 to TRBJ2-2; D is perhaps TRBD1 (6 bases). The CDR3 consists of 13 residues. V was clipped by 0 bases and J by 6 bases, with 8 bases between them. Germline CDR1 is GTSNPN and CDR2 is SVGIG (reference sequence). CDR3 region: CAWSVQGPGELFF. The CDR3 DNA follows: TGTGCCTGGAGTGTACAGGGCCCCGGGGAGCTGTTTTTT.

This clone was observed a few times. The genes are TRBV15 and TRBJ2-3; no definite D call. V lost 0 bases and J lost 5, with 9 bases in between. CDR1 is LNHNV, CDR2 YYDKDF, per germline (reference sequence). The CDR3 loop spans 14 amino acids. In nucleotides, the CDR3 is TGTGCCACCAGCAGAGATCCCGTAGGAGATACGCAGTATTTT. It is translated as CATSRDPVGDTQYF.

This chain uses TRBV25-1 with TRBJ2-1, with D possibly being TRBD1 or TRBD2 (6 bases each). Per the germline V gene, CDR1 is MGHDK and CDR2 is SYGVNS. V was shortened by 2 bases and J by 0 bases, with 11 bases between the two germline ends. The CDR3 totals 16 residues. For the CDR3, the DNA is TGTGCCAGCAGTGAAGGAGGGGGATTCTCCTACAATGAGCAGTTCTTC. It encodes CASSEGGGFSYNEQFF.

This clone was recorded only once. This chain connects TRBV7-2 to TRBJ2-3; D ambiguous. The CDR3 has 17 amino acids. From germline, CDR1 is SGHTA and CDR2 FQGNSA. Trimming shortened V by 5 bases and J by 7 bases, and 25 bases separated the two germline ends. The CDR3 loop is CASSQDLGSPRIYTQYF. DNA for the CDR3: TGTGCCAGCAGCCAAGATCTTGGGTCCCCGAGGATATATACGCAGTATTTT.

The chain combines TRBV29-1 with TRBJ2-3, with D tentatively TRBD1 (5 bases). Looked up from germline, CDR1 is SQVTM and CDR2 is ANQGSEA. The CDR3 contains 12 residues. Trimming removed 6 bases from V and 3 bases from J, with 10 bases in between. This chain's CDR3 is CSVIQATDTQYF. CDR3 sequence (DNA): TGCAGCGTCATACAGGCAACAGATACGCAGTATTTT.

In its sample, this clone was seen a few times. This chain joins TRBV19 and TRBJ1-2; D call uncertain. The CDR3 totals 12 residues. V gave up 6 bases and J gave up 10 bases, with 15 bases separating them. Germline V gene lookup returns CDR1 LNHDA and CDR2 SQIVND (reference sequence). The CDR3 spells CASSPSDFYYTF. The CDR3 nucleotides read TGTGCCAGTAGCCCGTCGGACTTTTACTACACCTTC.